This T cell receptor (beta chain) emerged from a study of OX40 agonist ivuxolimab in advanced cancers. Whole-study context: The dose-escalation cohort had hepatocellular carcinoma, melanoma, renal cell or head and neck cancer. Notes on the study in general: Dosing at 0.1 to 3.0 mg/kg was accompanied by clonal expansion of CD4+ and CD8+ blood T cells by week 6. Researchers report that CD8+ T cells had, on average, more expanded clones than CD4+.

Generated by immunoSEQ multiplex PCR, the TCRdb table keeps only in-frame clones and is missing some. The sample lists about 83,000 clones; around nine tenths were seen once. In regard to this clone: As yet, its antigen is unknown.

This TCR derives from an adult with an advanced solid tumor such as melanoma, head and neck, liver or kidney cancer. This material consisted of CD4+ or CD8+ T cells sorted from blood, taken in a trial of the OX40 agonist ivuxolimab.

The CDR3 sequence is CASSPRTGNQPQHF. DNA of the CDR3: TGTGCCAGTAGTCCAAGGACAGGGAATCAGCCCCAGCATTTT. The V and J genes are TRBV19 and TRBJ1-5; 8 bases fit TRBD1. Germline-derived CDR1 and CDR2 are LNHDA and SQIVND (reference sequence). Trimming removed 5 bases from V and 4 bases from J; junction bases left unmatched: 4. CDR3 length: 14 amino acids.